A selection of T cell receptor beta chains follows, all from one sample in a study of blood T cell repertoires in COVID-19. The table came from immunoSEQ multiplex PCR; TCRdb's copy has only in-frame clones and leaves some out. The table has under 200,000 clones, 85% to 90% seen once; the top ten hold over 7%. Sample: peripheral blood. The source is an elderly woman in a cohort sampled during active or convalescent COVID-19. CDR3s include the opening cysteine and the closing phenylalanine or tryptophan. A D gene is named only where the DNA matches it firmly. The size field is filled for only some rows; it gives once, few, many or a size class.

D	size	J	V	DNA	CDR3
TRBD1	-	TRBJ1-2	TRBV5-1	TGCGCCAGCAGCTCGGACAGGGGCGTCTATGGCTACACCTTC	CASSSDRGVYGYTF
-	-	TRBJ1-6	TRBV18	TGTGCCAGCTCACGGACAGAAGATAATTCACCCCTCCACTTT	CASSRTEDNSPLHF
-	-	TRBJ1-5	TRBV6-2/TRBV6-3	TGTGCCAGCAGTTACGGTCCGGGACTGCAAAACAATCAGCCCCAGCATTTT	CASSYGPGLQNNQPQHF
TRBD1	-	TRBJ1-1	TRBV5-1	TGCGCCAGCAGCTTGGACAGGGGGCAAACTGAAGCTTTCTTT	CASSLDRGQTEAFF
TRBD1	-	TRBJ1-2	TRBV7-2	TGTGCCAGCAGCTCACGGACAGGGAATATGATCGGCTACACCTTC	CASSSRTGNMIGYTF
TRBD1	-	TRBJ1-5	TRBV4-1	TGCGCCAGCAGACTCCGGGACAGGGGGAATCAGCCCCAGCATTTT	CASRLRDRGNQPQHF
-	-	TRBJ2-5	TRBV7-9	TGTGCCAGCGGGGGGTTAGCAGCGGAGACCCAGTACTTC	CASGGLAAETQYF
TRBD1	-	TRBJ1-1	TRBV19	TGTGCCAGCTCGTGGACAGGGGGGCAATCTGAAGCTTTCTTT	CASSWTGGQSEAFF
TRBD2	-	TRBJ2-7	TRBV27	TGTGCCAGCAGTTTGTCCGGGGAGGGGCGCCTACTCCGGCAGTACTTC	CASSLSGEGRLLRQYF
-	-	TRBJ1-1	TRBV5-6	TGTGCCAGCAGCTTGGGAACAGGTAGAAGTGAAGCTTTCTTT	CASSLGTGRSEAFF
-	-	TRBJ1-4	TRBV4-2	TGTGCCAGCAGCCAAGCCTTCCAGGGAACAAATGAAAAACTGTTTTTT	CASSQAFQGTNEKLFF
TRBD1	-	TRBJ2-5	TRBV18	TGTGCCAGCTCACCACAGACCACCGGGACAGGGTTCCAAGAGACCCAGTACTTC	CASSPQTTGTGFQETQYF
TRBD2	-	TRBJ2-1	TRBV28	TGTGCCAGCAGTTCTCAGGGGTGGGTAGCGGGGGTGGTGTATGAGCAGTTCTTC	CASSSQGWVAGVVYEQFF
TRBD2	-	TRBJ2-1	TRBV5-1	TGCGCCAGACCTACTAGCGGGAGGTTTCGGGGATACAATGAGCAGTTCTTC	CARPTSGRFRGYNEQFF
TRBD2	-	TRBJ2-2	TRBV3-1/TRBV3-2	TGTGCCAGCAGCCAAGAGGGAGGGGTCGGTACCGGGGAGCTGTTTTTT	CASSQEGGVGTGELFF
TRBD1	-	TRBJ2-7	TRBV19	TGTGCCAGTAGTACCCAGACAGGGACCGAGCAGTACTTC	CASSTQTGTEQYF
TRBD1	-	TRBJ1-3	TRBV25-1	TGTGCCAGCAGCGCGACAGGGGGAAACACCATATATTTT	CASSATGGNTIYF
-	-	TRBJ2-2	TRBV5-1	TGCGCCAGCAGCTTTGAGGGAGGAGGGGCCGGGGAGCTGTTTTTT	CASSFEGGGAGELFF
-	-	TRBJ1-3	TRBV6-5	TGTGCCAGCAGACACCTACAGTTCTCTGGAAACACCATATATTTT	CASRHLQFSGNTIYF
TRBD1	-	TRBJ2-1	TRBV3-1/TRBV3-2	TGTGCCAGCAGCCCTATGGGGACAGGGGTGAATATTCAGTTCTTC	CASSPMGTGVNIQFF
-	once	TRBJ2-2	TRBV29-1	TGCAGCGTTGGAGCAGTCCCCCGAGGGACCGGGGAGCTGTTTTTT	CSVGAVPRGTGELFF
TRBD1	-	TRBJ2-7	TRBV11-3	TGTGCCAGCAGCTTCAGTTTTATAGGGGGCTCCGAGCAGTACTTC	CASSFSFIGGSEQYF
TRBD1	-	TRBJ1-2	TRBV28	TGTGCCAGCAGTTCCCCGGACAGGGGCGGTGGCTACACCTTC	CASSSPDRGGGYTF
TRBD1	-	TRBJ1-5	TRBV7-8	TGTGCCAGCAGCTTAGGGACAGGGGCAGGCAATCAGCCCCAGCATTTT	CASSLGTGAGNQPQHF
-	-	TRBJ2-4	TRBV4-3	TGCGCCAGCAGCCGGGGACACGGCCCCTTGTCAAAAAACATTCAGTACTTC	CASSRGHGPLSKNIQYF
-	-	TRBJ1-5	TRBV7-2	TGTGCCAGCAGCTTAAGTTTTGGCCAGCCCCAGCATTTT	CASSLSFGQPQHF